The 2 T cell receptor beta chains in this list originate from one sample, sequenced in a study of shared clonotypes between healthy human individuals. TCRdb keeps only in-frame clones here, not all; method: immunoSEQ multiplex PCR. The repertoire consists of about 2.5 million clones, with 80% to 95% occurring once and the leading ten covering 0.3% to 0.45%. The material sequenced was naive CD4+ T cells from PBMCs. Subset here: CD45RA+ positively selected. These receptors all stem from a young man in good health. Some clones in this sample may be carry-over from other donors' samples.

The CDR3 protein is CASSVALTSGRGETQYF. The CDR3 nucleotides read TGTGCCAGCAGCGTAGCCTTGACTAGCGGGAGAGGCGAGACCCAGTACTTC. The gene calls are TRBV9 and TRBJ2-5, with TRBD2 matching 12 bases. From germline, CDR1 is SGDLS and CDR2 YYNGEE. With V trimmed by 0 bases and J by 5 bases, 8 bases remained unmatched. The CDR3 covers 17 residues. Full variable domain (rest looked up from reference TRBV9 and TRBJ2-5): DSGVTQTPKHLITATGQRVTLRCSPRSGDLSVYWYQQSLDQGLQFLIQYYNGEERAKGNILERFSAQQFPDLHSELNLSSLELGDSALYFCASSVALTSGRGETQYFGPGTRLLVL.

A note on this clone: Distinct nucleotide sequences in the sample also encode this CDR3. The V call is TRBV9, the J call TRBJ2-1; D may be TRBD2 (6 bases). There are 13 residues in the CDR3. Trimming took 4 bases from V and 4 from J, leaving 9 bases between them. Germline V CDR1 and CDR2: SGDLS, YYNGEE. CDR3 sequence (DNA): TGTGCCAGCAGCAGGGACTCTTACAATGAGCAGTTCTTC. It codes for CASSRDSYNEQFF.